This T cell receptor (beta chain) came from a study of cytotoxic CD8 clonotypes in ibrutinib-treated CLL. Study-wide context: In all, approximately ten patients were relapsed/refractory, approximately 14 were treatment-naive and 17 were IGHV unmutated. Study-level points and caveats: Baseline clonality was higher than in age-matched healthy donors and moved in step with circulating CD8+ T-cell counts.

With regard to this clone: Its matching antigen is unknown.

The CDR3 loop spans 11 amino acids. Germline CDR1 SGHKS, CDR2 YYEKEE (reference sequence). Trimming removed 4 bases at V and 4 bases at J, with 5 bases between. The planned depth of sequencing spanned 1 in 200,000 to 1 in 1 million T cells. The assay was immunoSEQ multiplex PCR, and TCRdb's table has in-frame clones only and misses some. The sample lists about 140,000 clones, 65% to 85% seen once, with 6% to 9.5% in the top ten. The receptor was derived from a human donor with chronic lymphocytic leukemia. This material consisted of PBMCs, taken after 36 months of ibrutinib treatment. The chain uses TRBV5-5 and TRBJ1-2; no clear D gene. CDR3 protein: CASSRVYGYTF. The CDR3 nucleotides read TGTGCCAGCAGCCGAGTCTATGGCTACACCTTC.